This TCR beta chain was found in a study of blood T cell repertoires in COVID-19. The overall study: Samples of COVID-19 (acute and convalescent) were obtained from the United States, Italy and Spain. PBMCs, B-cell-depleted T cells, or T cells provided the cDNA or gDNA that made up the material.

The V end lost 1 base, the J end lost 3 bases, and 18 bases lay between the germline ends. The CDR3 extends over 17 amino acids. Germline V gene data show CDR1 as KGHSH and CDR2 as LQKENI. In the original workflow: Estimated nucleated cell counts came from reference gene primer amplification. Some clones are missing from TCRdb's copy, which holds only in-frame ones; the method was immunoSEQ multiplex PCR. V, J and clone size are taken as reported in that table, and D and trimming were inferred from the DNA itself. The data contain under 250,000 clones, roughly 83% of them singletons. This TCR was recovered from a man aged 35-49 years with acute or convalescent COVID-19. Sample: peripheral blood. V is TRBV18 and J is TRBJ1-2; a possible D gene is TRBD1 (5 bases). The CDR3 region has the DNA TGTGCCAGCTCACCACTAGCCAAAGACAGCATTTACTATGGCTACACCTTC. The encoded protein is CASSPLAKDSIYYGYTF.